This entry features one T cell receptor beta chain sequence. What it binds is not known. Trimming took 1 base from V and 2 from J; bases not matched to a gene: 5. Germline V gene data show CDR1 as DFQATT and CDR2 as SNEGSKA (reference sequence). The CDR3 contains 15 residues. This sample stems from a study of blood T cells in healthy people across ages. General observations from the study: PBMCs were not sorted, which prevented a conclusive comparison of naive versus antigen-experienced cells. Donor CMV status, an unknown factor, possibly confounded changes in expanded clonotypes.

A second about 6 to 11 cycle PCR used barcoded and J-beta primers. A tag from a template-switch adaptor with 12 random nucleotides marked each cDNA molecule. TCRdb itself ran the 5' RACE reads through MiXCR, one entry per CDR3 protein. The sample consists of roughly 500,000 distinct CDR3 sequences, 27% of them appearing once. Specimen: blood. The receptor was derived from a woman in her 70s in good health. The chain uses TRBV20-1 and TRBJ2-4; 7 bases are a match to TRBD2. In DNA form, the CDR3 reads TGCAGTGCTAGAGCCAGCGGGGTTTCCAAAAACATTCAGTACTTC. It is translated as CSARASGVSKNIQYF.